This T cell receptor beta chain was obtained from a study of STAT5B mutations in CD4+ large granular lymphocyte leukemia. The CDR3 has 14 residues. Trimming cost V 4 bases and J 2 bases, with 11 bases left between them. CDR1 and CDR2 (germline): SGHRS, YFSETQ. Study-level findings and limits: Patient CD4-sorted repertoires stayed more clonal than healthy ones after leukemic-clone removal. No patients shared main leukemic clonotypes, though less than 30% appeared at low frequency elsewhere.

Points on this clone: Its antigen is unknown.

Some clones are missing from TCRdb's copy, which holds only in-frame ones; the method was immunoSEQ multiplex PCR. The repertoire includes about 32,000 clones, approximately 81% of them detected once, and about 2.5% sits in the top ten. This sequence originates from a human donor in good health. The chain recombines TRBV5-1 with TRBJ2-3, with D possibly matching TRBD1 (6 bases). The source material was CD4+ T cells from blood buffy coats. This CDR3 is CASSTGQTTDTQYF. As DNA, the CDR3 is TGCGCCAGCAGCACTGGACAGACCACAGATACGCAGTATTTT.